What follows is one T cell receptor beta chain and its context. This record belongs to a study of human T cells and chemical hapten exposure. V lost 0 bases and J 8 bases, leaving 14 bases between the germline ends. Germline V gene data show CDR1 as SGHKS and CDR2 as YYEKEE (reference sequence). The CDR3 length is 14 residues. One entry per CDR3 protein, called by TCRdb with MiXCR from the RACE reads. Here the sample spans fewer than 300,000 distinct CDR3 sequences, roughly 7.7% being singletons. The time point was: pre-sensitization, week 0. Regarding treatment: therapeutic diphenylcyclopropenone sensitization with weekly scalp DPC.

This receptor was identified in a man aged 18 to 30 with alopecia areata. Some clones in this sample may be carry-over from other donors' samples. The starting material was whole blood, obtained in connection with sensitization to the hapten diphenylcyclopropenone (DPC). The rearrangement joins TRBV5-5 to TRBJ1-2; TRBD1 might be the D (5 bases). In DNA, the CDR3 is TGTGCCAGCAGCTTGGAACAGGATCCGATAGGCTACACCTTC. This sequence encodes CASSLEQDPIGYTF. Based on the CDR3 plus reference TRBV5-5 and TRBJ1-2, the full variable domain is DAGVTQSPTHLIKTRGQQVTLRCSPISGHKSVSWYQQVLGQGPQFIFQYYEKEERGRGNFPDRFSARQFPNYSSELNVNALLLGDSALYLCASSLEQDPIGYTFGSGTRLTVV.